This T cell receptor (beta chain) comes out of a study of early stage breast cancer tumors. This CDR3 comprises 16 residues. Germline V gene data show CDR1 as MNHEY and CDR2 as SMNVEV (reference sequence). Trimming took off 1 base at V and 4 bases at J, with 13 bases between the two ends. Blood replicates held 0.5 ug DNA, tumor or normal breast roughly 1.5 ug, two each. The repertoire was sequenced with immunoSEQ multiplex PCR; TCRdb's copy has only in-frame clones and lacks some. The sample lists fewer than 70,000 clones; around 80% were seen once. The sequence came from a person aged 35-49 years with breast cancer. J is TRBJ2-2 and V is TRBV27, with D perhaps TRBD1 (5 bases). The sequenced sample was blood. CDR3 amino acids: CASSLLVQGITGELFF. The CDR3 DNA reads as TGTGCCAGCAGTTTATTGGTTCAGGGCATCACCGGGGAGCTGTTTTTT.